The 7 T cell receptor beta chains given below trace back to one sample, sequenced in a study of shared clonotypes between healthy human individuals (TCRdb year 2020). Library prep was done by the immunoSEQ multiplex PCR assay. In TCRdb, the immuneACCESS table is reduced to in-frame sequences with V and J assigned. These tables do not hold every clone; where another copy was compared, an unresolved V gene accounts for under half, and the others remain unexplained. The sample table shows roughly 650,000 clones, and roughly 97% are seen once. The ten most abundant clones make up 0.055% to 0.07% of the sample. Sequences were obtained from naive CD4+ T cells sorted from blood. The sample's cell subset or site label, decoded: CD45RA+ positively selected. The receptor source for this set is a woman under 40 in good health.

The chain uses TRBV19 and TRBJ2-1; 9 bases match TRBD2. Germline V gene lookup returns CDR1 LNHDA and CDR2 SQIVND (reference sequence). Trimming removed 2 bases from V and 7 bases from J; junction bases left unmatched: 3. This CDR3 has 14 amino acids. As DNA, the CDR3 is TGTGCCAGTAGTATACCAGCGGGGGGTAATGAGCAGTTCTTC. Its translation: CASSIPAGGNEQFF.

The CDR3 region has the DNA TGCGCCAGCAGCTTGGAGGGATACTATGGCTACACCTTC. It codes for CASSLEGYYGYTF. J is TRBJ1-2 and V is TRBV5-1, with D hard to call. The CDR3 spans 13 residues. Trimming cost V 0 bases and J 3 bases, with 6 bases left between them. Germline CDR1 reads SGHRS; CDR2 reads YFSETQ.

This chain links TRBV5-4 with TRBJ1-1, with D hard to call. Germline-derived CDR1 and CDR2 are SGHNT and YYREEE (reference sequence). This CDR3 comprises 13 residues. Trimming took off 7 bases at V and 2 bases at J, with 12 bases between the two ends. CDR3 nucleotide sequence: TGTGCCAGCGGAATGCAGTTAAACACTGAAGCTTTCTTT. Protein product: CASGMQLNTEAFF. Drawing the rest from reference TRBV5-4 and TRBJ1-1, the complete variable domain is ETGVTQSPTHLIKTRGQQVTLRCSSQSGHNTVSWYQQALGQGPQFIFQYYREEENGRGNFPPRFSGLQFPNYSSELNVNALELDDSALYLCASGMQLNTEAFFGQGTRLTVV.

CDR3 region: CASSLFGGNTGELFF. The CDR3 DNA sequence: TGCGCCAGCAGCTTGTTTGGGGGGAACACCGGGGAGCTGTTTTTT. The chain is built from TRBV5-1 and TRBJ2-2; perhaps D is TRBD1 or TRBD2 (5 bases each). With 1 base removed from V and 1 base from J, the gap between germline ends came to 8 bases. The CDR3 extends over 15 amino acids. The V gene's germline CDR1 is SGHRS and CDR2 YFSETQ.

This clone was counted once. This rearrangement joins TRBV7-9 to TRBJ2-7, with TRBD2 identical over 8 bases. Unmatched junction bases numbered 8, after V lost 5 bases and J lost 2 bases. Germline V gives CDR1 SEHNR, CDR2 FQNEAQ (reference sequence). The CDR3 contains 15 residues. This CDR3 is CASSPGLVITYEQYF. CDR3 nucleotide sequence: TGTGCCAGCAGCCCGGGACTAGTCATTACCTACGAGCAGTACTTC.

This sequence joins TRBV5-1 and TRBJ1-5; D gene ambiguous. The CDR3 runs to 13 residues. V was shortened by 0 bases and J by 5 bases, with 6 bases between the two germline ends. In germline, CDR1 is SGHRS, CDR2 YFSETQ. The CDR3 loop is CASSLDGYQPQHF. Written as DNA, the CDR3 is TGCGCCAGCAGCTTGGACGGTTATCAGCCCCAGCATTTT.

The CDR3 DNA follows: TGCGCCAGCAGCTGGGGTTCTCGACCAGCGGGAGAAGAGACCCAGTACTTC. Its translation: CASSWGSRPAGEETQYF. The chain joins TRBV5-1 to TRBJ2-5; 8 bases line up with TRBD2. The germline gives CDR1 SGHRS, CDR2 YFSETQ. The CDR3 runs 17 residues. With V trimmed by 3 bases and J by 3 bases, 13 bases remained unmatched.